One sample yielded the 23 T cell receptor beta chains listed below, sequenced in a study of OX40 agonist ivuxolimab in advanced cancers. Repertoires were generated with immunoSEQ multiplex PCR, while TCRdb's copy carries only in-frame clones and drops some. The repertoire holds about 95,000 clones, with approximately 89% as singletons. The specimen was CD4+ or CD8+ T cells sorted from blood, collected in a trial of the OX40 agonist ivuxolimab. Receptor source: an adult with an advanced solid tumor such as melanoma, head and neck, liver or kidney cancer.

This clone has a single count. The chain has TRBV7-9 and TRBJ1-5, with 9 bases identical to TRBD1. The V and J ends lost 2 bases and 4 bases, in that order; junction bases with no gene match: 6. This CDR3 comprises 16 residues. Germline V gives CDR1 SEHNR, CDR2 FQNEAQ (reference sequence). The CDR3 spells CASSLSRTGENQPQHF. In nucleotides, the CDR3 is TGTGCCAGCAGCTTATCAAGGACAGGGGAGAATCAGCCCCAGCATTTT.

This clone has only a few counts. This rearrangement joins TRBV2 to TRBJ2-7, with a possible D match to TRBD2 (5 bases). The CDR3 totals 12 residues. Per the germline V gene, CDR1 is SNHLY and CDR2 is FYNNEI. V was cut by 5 bases and J by 4 bases, with 9 bases left in between. CDR3 residues: CASSQDLYEQYF. In nucleotides, the CDR3 is TGTGCCAGCAGTCAGGACTTGTACGAGCAGTACTTC.

The chain combines TRBV27 with TRBJ2-3; 10 bases line up with TRBD2. Trimming at V came to 2 bases and at J to 11 bases, leaving 10 bases not matched to a gene. Germline CDR1 and CDR2: MNHEY and SMNVEV (reference sequence). The CDR3 has 15 residues. The CDR3 region has the DNA TGTGCCAGCAGTTTACCCGCTAGCGGGAGATCAGGGCAGTATTTT. Its protein is CASSLPASGRSGQYF.

As for this clone: One junction end disagrees with the germline gene, perhaps due to a read error. V usage is TRBV7-7 and J usage is TRBJ2-1; 7 bases line up with TRBD2. This CDR3 contains 13 residues. Germline V gene data show CDR1 as SSHAT and CDR2 as FNYEAQ (reference sequence). Written as DNA, the CDR3 is TGTGCTAGCAGCTTAGCCCTAGCGGATGAGCAGTTCTTC. It yields the protein CASSLALADEQFF.

The gene calls are TRBV29-1 and TRBJ1-4, with D perhaps TRBD1 (6 bases). The germline V gene encodes CDR1 SQVTM and CDR2 ANQGSEA. V lost 6 bases and J lost 8, with 16 bases in between. CDR3 length equals 13 residues. DNA for the CDR3: TGCAGCGTCGCTAGGGGGGTTGGAGAAAAACTGTTTTTT. As protein: CSVARGVGEKLFF.

CDR3 sequence: CASSYAYVEFF. CDR3 nucleotides: TGTGCCAGCAGTTACGCTTACGTTGAGTTCTTC. The V gene is TRBV6-6, the J gene TRBJ2-1; D is unclear. Germline V CDR1 and CDR2: MNHNY, SVGAGI (reference sequence). The germline V and J ends were trimmed by 2 bases and 14 bases, with 10 bases remaining between them. The CDR3 sequence is 11 residues long.

The chain links TRBV7-3 to TRBJ2-7; D gene uncertain. CDR1 is SGHTA, CDR2 FQGTGA, per germline. This CDR3 is built from 14 residues. Trimming took off 1 base at V and 6 bases at J, with 13 bases between the two ends. The CDR3: CASSLNQVNSEQYF. The CDR3 coding sequence is TGTGCCAGCAGCTTAAACCAGGTCAACAGCGAGCAGTACTTC. Filled out from reference TRBV7-3 and TRBJ2-7, the complete variable domain reads GAGVSQTPSNKVTEKGKYVELRCDPISGHTALYWYRQSLGQGPEFLIYFQGTGAADDSGLPNDRFFAVRPEGSVSTLKIQRTERGDSAVYLCASSLNQVNSEQYFGPGTRLTVT.

The CDR3 bases are TGTGCCAGCAGCCCGTCAATCCCGGGACTAGGGACGACCGGGGAGCTGTTTTTT. It is translated as CASSPSIPGLGTTGELFF. The V and J genes are TRBV7-9 and TRBJ2-2, with 8 positions matching TRBD2. There are 18 residues in the CDR3. J gave up 5 bases and V 5 bases, and 16 bases lay outside the gene matches. CDR1 and CDR2 from the germline V gene are SEHNR and FQNEAQ (reference sequence).

A remark on this clone: This same CDR3 is encoded by further DNA sequences in the sample. The chain combines TRBV4-1 with TRBJ1-1; TRBD1 aligns across 7 bases. Germline CDR1 reads MGHRA; CDR2 reads YSYEKL. Trimming removed 4 bases from V and 3 bases from J; junction bases left unmatched: 2. The CDR3 totals 13 residues. CDR3 loop: CASSRQGDTEAFF. Here the CDR3 DNA reads TGCGCCAGCAGCCGACAGGGAGACACTGAAGCTTTCTTT.

The chain combines TRBV27 with TRBJ2-7; TRBD1 matches 9 bases. Looked up from germline, CDR1 is MNHEY and CDR2 is SMNVEV (reference sequence). The V and J ends lost 4 bases and 3 bases, in that order; junction bases with no gene match: 10. CDR3 length: 16 residues. This CDR3 reads CASSSTWDRVGYEQYF. The CDR3 DNA is TGTGCCAGCAGTTCTACCTGGGACAGGGTTGGCTACGAGCAGTACTTC.

The genes are TRBV19 and TRBJ1-1, with TRBD1 identical over 8 bases. The CDR3 has 14 residues. The V gene end was trimmed by 6 bases and the J gene end by 1 base; junction bases not matched to a gene: 4. The germline V gene encodes CDR1 LNHDA and CDR2 SQIVND (reference sequence). The CDR3 reads CASSRQGPNTEAFF. CDR3 DNA: TGTGCCAGTAGCCGACAGGGGCCGAACACTGAAGCTTTCTTT.

This chain joins TRBV7-9 and TRBJ2-5; 9 bases line up with TRBD2. Trimming cost V 3 bases and J 5 bases; bases outside gene matches: 7. The CDR3 sequence is 15 residues long. Germline V gene data show CDR1 as SEHNR and CDR2 as FQNEAQ (reference sequence). This chain's CDR3 is CASSFLAGLRETQYF. Here the CDR3 DNA reads TGTGCCAGCAGCTTCCTAGCGGGACTTCGGGAGACCCAGTACTTC.

The chain couples TRBV30 to TRBJ2-4; TRBD2 matches 8 bases. The germline CDR1 and CDR2 sequences are GTSNPN and SVGIG (reference sequence). V dropped 0 bases and J dropped 0; count of bases not matched to a gene: 7. This CDR3 has 17 residues. CDR3 DNA: TGTGCCTGGAGTGTACCGAGAGCGGGAGTAGCCAAAAACATTCAGTACTTC. Translation gives CAWSVPRAGVAKNIQYF. Full variable domain (outside the CDR3, taken from reference TRBV30 and TRBJ2-4): SQTIHQWPATLVQPVGSPLSLECTVEGTSNPNLYWYRQAAGRGLQLLFYSVGIGQISSEVPQNLSASRPQDRQFILSSKKLLLSDSGFYLCAWSVPRAGVAKNIQYFGAGTRLSVL.

The V call is TRBV18, the J call TRBJ2-3; D gene uncertain. The V and J ends lost 0 bases and 0 bases respectively, with 4 bases between them. This CDR3 spans 14 amino acids. Germline lookup yields CDR1 KGHSH and CDR2 LQKENI. DNA for the CDR3: TGTGCCAGCTCACCACCGGTCAGCACAGATACGCAGTATTTT. Translating gives CASSPPVSTDTQYF.

This clone was found once. The CDR3: CASSLTRDSNEQFF. In DNA, the CDR3 is TGTGCCAGCAGCTTAACTCGGGACAGCAATGAGCAGTTCTTC. This rearrangement joins TRBV7-2 to TRBJ2-1; 7 nucleotides match TRBD1. CDR3 length: 14 residues. Trimming cost V 2 bases and J 6 bases; bases outside gene matches: 4. Germline loops: CDR1 SGHTA, CDR2 FQGNSA.

The chain is built from TRBV30 and TRBJ1-6; D uncertain. V shed 5 bases and J shed 0 bases, with 5 bases lying between them. CDR1 and CDR2 (germline): GTSNPN, SVGIG (reference sequence). CDR3 length: 13 residues. The CDR3, as DNA: TGTGCCTGGGAAAGCTCCTATAATTCACCCCTCCACTTT. It is translated as CAWESSYNSPLHF.

The V and J genes are TRBV9 and TRBJ1-3; no firm D call. Germline V gene lookup returns CDR1 SGDLS and CDR2 YYNGEE. The CDR3 runs 17 residues. Trimming removed 0 bases at V and 3 bases at J, with 16 bases between. In DNA, the CDR3 is TGTGCCAGCAGCGTAGCGGATGGGATTGTGGGTGGAAACACCATATATTTT. Encoded protein: CASSVADGIVGGNTIYF. Supplemented by reference TRBV9 and TRBJ1-3, the full variable domain reads DSGVTQTPKHLITATGQRVTLRCSPRSGDLSVYWYQQSLDQGLQFLIQYYNGEERAKGNILERFSAQQFPDLHSELNLSSLELGDSALYFCASSVADGIVGGNTIYFGEGSWLTVV.

The chain uses TRBV14 and TRBJ1-2; D is uncertain. The germline V gene has CDR1 SGHDN and CDR2 FVKESK. Trimming removed 2 bases from V and 3 bases from J, with 7 bases in between. The CDR3 is made up of 13 amino acids. CDR3 DNA sequence: TGTGCCAGCAGCCAATTTCCCGACTATGGCTACACCTTC. Translating gives CASSQFPDYGYTF.

A single count supports this clone. The V and J genes are TRBV6-5 and TRBJ2-6, with D unclear. The germline CDR1 and CDR2 sequences are MNHEY and SVGAGI. With 2 bases removed from V and 5 bases from J, the gap between germline ends came to 13 bases. The CDR3 has 16 residues. CDR3 residues: CASSYVRRRRANVLTF. The CDR3 DNA sequence: TGTGCCAGCAGTTACGTCAGGCGCCGCCGGGCCAACGTCCTGACTTTC.

V gene TRBV2 combines with J gene TRBJ2-5; D possibly corresponds to TRBD1 (5 bases). The germline V gene has CDR1 SNHLY and CDR2 FYNNEI. This CDR3 contains 13 residues. The germline V and J ends were trimmed by 8 bases and 7 bases, with 17 bases remaining between them. The CDR3 loop is CASGSRVGATQYF. DNA of the CDR3: TGTGCCAGCGGCTCCAGGGTGGGCGCGACCCAGTACTTC.

This chain connects TRBV10-2 to TRBJ2-1; TRBD2 agrees at 11 bases. Germline CDR1 and CDR2: WSHSY and SAAADI. The ends lost 5 bases at V and 2 bases at J; junction bases unmatched: 5. The CDR3 loop spans 16 amino acids. CDR3 protein: CASSLETSGAYNEQFF. CDR3 DNA sequence: TGCGCCAGCAGTCTGGAGACTAGCGGGGCCTACAATGAGCAGTTCTTC.

The chain is built from TRBV5-1 and TRBJ2-7; possibly TRBD1 for D (5 bases). Between the trimmed V and J ends, which lost 2 bases and 3 bases, there was a span of 15 bases. CDR3 size: 15 residues. The V gene's germline CDR1 is SGHRS and CDR2 YFSETQ. The CDR3 loop reads CASSFNTQGLYEQYF. Written as DNA, the CDR3 is TGCGCCAGCAGCTTTAATACCCAGGGCCTCTACGAGCAGTACTTC. Using reference TRBV5-1 and TRBJ2-7 for the parts outside the CDR3, the full variable domain is KAGVTQTPRYLIKTRGQQVTLSCSPISGHRSVSWYQQTPGQGLQFLFEYFSETQRNKGNFPGRFSGRQFSNSRSEMNVSTLELGDSALYLCASSFNTQGLYEQYFGPGTRLTVT.

The chain is built from TRBV29-1 and TRBJ2-1; 9 bases match TRBD1. J was trimmed by 5 bases and V by 6 bases; bases with no gene match: 11. CDR1 SQVTM and CDR2 ANQGSEA come from the germline V gene. The CDR3 extends over 15 amino acids. CDR3: CSVYRGLGANNEQFF. Here the CDR3 DNA reads TGCAGCGTCTACAGGGGGCTGGGGGCTAACAATGAGCAGTTCTTC.